This paragraph covers one T cell receptor beta chain sequence. Its cognate antigen is unknown. The record originates from a study of cytomegalovirus exposure and HLA in healthy donors. Study-wide points: A later analysis linked some 17,000 TCR beta sequences to HLA alleles at 0.05 false discovery rate. Researchers reported in a later analysis that a missense DCLRE1C variant was tied to TCR beta V- and J-gene trimming. Of the V segments, some could not be distinguished, including TRBV6-2 and TRBV6-3, and were excluded. The investigators catalogued 150 to 200 TCR beta chains as cytomegalovirus-associated.

PCR was performed using 60 Vbeta and 13 Jbeta primers. Profiling relied on immunoSEQ multiplex PCR, and the TCRdb table lists in-frame clones only, not all of them. The sample comprises some 120,000 clones, over 70% of which are singletons, and 1.2% rests with the top ten. Between the trimmed V and J ends, which lost 2 bases and 5 bases, there was a span of 13 bases. The CDR3 length is 14 residues. Germline V gene lookup returns CDR1 SGHVS and CDR2 FNYEAQ. The V call is TRBV7-6, the J call TRBJ2-7, with D perhaps matching TRBD1 (5 bases). The sample comprised PBMCs. The sequence was obtained from a female donor in good health and CMV-seronegative. CDR3 in DNA: TGTGCCAGCAGCTTACGGGTCAGGGTCCACGAGCAGTACTTC. Encoded protein: CASSLRVRVHEQYF.